This is a list of T cell receptor beta chains from one sample in a study of regulatory T cells in long-lasting Graves disease. TCRdb reprocessed the multiplex PCR reads with MiXCR, giving one entry per CDR3 protein. The table includes about 540,000 distinct CDR3 sequences, approximately 12% detected once. The data also belong to a second study, concerning T cells in Graves' hyperthyroidism and ophthalmopathy.

Sequencing used peripheral blood mononuclear cells (PBMCs), obtained at new diagnosis, from a patient treated with antithyroid drugs. These receptors were taken from a man younger than 45 with Graves disease. CDR3s include the opening cysteine and the closing phenylalanine or tryptophan. Fields, in order: CDR3 protein, CDR3 DNA, J gene, CDR3 length, V gene, clone size, D gene. The D gene is left open where the match is weak. Clone size is shown for a subset of rows, as once, few, many or a class of expanded clone.

CASSPALVNNEQFF | TGTGCCAGCAGCCCTGCCCTGGTTAACAATGAGCAGTTCTTC | TRBJ2-1 | 14 | TRBV7-9 | few | .
CASSPPFGFSNQPQHF | TGTGCCAGCTCACCACCGTTTGGGTTTAGCAATCAGCCCCAGCATTTT | TRBJ1-5 | 16 | TRBV18 | few | .
CASSFGSTGYNEQFF | TGTGCCAGCAGCTTTGGTAGCACGGGCTACAATGAGCAGTTCTTC | TRBJ2-1 | 15 | TRBV7-8 | many | .
CASVDQPQHF | TGTGCCAGCGTAGATCAGCCCCAGCATTTT | TRBJ1-5 | 10 | TRBV27 | many | .
CASSNRGRREKLFF | TGTGCCAGCAGTAACAGGGGGAGGAGGGAAAAACTGTTTTTT | TRBJ1-4 | 14 | TRBV12-3/TRBV12-4 | few | TRBD1
CASSQAGELFF | TGCGCCAGCAGCCAAGCTGGGGAGCTGTTTTTT | TRBJ2-2 | 11 | TRBV3-1 | . | .
CSARDEASTDTQYF | TGCAGTGCTAGAGACGAAGCGAGCACAGATACGCAGTATTTT | TRBJ2-3 | 14 | TRBV20-1 | few | .
CASSPGENSPLHF | TGTGCCAGCAGCCCAGGGGAGAATTCACCCCTCCACTTT | TRBJ1-6 | 13 | TRBV7-9 | . | .
CASSQQGDRSEQFF | TGTGCCAGCAGCCAACAGGGTGACCGATCTGAGCAGTTCTTC | TRBJ2-1 | 14 | TRBV3-1 | . | .
CAIPGSGQGYTF | TGTGCCATCCCGGGTTCAGGTCAGGGCTACACCTTC | TRBJ1-2 | 12 | TRBV10-3 | many | .
CAISETGDSPLHF | TGTGCCATCAGTGAAACAGGGGATTCACCCCTCCACTTT | TRBJ1-6 | 13 | TRBV10-3 | many | TRBD1
CASSLVVSGELFF | TGTGCCAGCAGCTTAGTGGTCTCCGGGGAGCTGTTTTTT | TRBJ2-2 | 13 | TRBV11-3 | many | .
CASSPGLVDSLYEQYF | TGTGCCAGCTCACCCGGGCTGGTCGACAGCCTCTACGAGCAGTACTTC | TRBJ2-7 | 16 | TRBV18 | many | .